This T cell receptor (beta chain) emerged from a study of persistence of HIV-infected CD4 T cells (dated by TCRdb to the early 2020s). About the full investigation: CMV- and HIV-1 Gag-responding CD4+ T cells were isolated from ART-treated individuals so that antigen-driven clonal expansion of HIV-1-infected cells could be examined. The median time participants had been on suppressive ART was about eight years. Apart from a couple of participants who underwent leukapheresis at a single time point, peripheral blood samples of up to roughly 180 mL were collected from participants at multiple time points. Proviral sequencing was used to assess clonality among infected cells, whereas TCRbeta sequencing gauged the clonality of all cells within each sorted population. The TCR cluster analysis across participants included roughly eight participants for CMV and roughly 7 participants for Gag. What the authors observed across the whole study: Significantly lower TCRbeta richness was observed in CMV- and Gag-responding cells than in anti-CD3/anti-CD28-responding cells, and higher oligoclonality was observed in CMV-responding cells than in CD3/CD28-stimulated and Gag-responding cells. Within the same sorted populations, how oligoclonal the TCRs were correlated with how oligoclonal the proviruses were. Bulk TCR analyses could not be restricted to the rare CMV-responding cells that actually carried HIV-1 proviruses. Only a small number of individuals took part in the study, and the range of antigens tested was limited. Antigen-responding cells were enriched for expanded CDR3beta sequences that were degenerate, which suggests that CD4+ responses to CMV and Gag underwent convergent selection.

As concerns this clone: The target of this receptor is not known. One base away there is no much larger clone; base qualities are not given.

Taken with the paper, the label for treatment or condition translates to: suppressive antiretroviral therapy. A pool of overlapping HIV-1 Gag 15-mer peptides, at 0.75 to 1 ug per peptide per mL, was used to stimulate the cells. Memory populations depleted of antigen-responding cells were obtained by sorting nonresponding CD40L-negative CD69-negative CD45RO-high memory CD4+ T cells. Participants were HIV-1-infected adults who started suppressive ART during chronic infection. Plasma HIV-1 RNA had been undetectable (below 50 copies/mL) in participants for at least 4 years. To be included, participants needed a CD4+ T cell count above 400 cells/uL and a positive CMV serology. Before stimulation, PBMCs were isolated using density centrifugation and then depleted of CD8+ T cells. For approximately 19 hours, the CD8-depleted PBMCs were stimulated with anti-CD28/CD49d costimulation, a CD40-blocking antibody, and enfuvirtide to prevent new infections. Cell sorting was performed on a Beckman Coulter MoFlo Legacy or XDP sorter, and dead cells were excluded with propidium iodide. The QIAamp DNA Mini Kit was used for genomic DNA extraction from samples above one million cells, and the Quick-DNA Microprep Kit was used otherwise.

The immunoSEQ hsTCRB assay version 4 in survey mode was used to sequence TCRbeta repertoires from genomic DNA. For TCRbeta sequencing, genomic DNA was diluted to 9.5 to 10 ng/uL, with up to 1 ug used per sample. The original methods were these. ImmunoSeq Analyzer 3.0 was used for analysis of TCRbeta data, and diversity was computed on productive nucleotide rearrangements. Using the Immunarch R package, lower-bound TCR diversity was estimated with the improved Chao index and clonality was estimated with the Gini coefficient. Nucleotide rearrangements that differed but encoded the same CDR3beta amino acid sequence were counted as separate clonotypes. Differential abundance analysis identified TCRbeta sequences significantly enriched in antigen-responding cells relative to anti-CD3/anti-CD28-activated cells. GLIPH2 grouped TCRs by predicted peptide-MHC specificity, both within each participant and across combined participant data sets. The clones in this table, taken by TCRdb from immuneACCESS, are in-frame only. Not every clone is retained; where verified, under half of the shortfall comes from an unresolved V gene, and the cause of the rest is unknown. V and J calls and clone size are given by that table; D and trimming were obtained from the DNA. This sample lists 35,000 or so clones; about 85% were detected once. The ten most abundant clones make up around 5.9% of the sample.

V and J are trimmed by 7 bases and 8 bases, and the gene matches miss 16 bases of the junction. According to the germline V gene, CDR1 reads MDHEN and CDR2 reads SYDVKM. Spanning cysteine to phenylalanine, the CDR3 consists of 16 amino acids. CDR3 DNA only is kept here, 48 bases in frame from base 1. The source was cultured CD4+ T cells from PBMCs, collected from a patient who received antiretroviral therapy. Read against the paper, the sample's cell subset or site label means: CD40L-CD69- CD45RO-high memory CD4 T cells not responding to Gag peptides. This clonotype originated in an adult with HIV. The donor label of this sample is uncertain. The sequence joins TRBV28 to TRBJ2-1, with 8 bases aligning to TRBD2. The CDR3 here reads CASTPGGGPPRDEQFF. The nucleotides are TGTGCCAGCACTCCCGGGGGGGGTCCCCCTCGCGATGAGCAGTTCTTC.